This T cell receptor beta chain originates from a study of T cells in narcolepsy. Study results and caveats: In some patient and control memory CD4+ samples, autoreactive clones were absent. Same-patient CSF and blood CD4+ T cell clonotypes included HCRT-specific and TRIB2-specific autoreactive ones. Blood of same and different patients, but not healthy controls, reportedly held recurring autoreactive clonotypes.

With respect to this clone: Its antigen is still unknown.

The table came from immunoSEQ multiplex PCR; TCRdb's copy has only in-frame clones and leaves some out. The data show about 24,000 clones, about 60% seen once. The sequenced sample consisted of memory (CD45RA-) CD4+ T cells from blood. This sequence originates from a human donor in good health.

The CDR3 DNA is TGTGCCAGCAGTGTGGGAACCGGGGCCAACGTCCTGACTTTC. Its protein product is CASSVGTGANVLTF. The J gene is TRBJ2-6, the V gene TRBV6-1; no definite D call. CDR1 is MNHNS, CDR2 SASEGT, per germline. V lost 4 bases, J lost 4 bases, and 8 bases lay in between. CDR3 size: 14 residues.